Listed here is a single TCR beta chain. The data were taken from a study of blood T cell repertoires in COVID-19. Study-wide context: Samples came from the United States, Italy and Spain, spanning acute and convalescent COVID-19. Sample material is recorded as cDNA or gDNA derived from T cells, B-cell-depleted T cells, or PBMCs.

Per the original data handling: Quantification of nucleated cells was approximated via reference gene primer amplification. The protocol was immunoSEQ multiplex PCR, while the TCRdb copy is restricted to in-frame clones and leaves out a portion. D and trimming were read from the DNA, whereas the V and J calls and clone size are those reported in that table. Here the sample spans around 280,000 clones, 86% being singletons. The trim removed 4 bases at V and 2 bases at J, leaving 2 bases unmatched. Looked up from germline, CDR1 is MNHNY and CDR2 is SVGAGI (reference sequence). CDR3 length equals 14 residues.

The genes are TRBV6-6 and TRBJ2-1; the match to TRBD1 covers 7 bases. The sample was peripheral blood. This receptor was obtained from a woman between 25 and 40 years old who had recovered from COVID-19. Here the CDR3 DNA reads TGTGCCAGCAGTTGGGACAGAGCCTACAATGAGCAGTTCTTC. This translates into CASSWDRAYNEQFF.